This entry lists 14 T cell receptor beta chains sequenced from one sample in a study of molecular identifiers for immune sequencing clone quantification. Using its own MiXCR run on the PCR reads, TCRdb lists one record per CDR3 protein. The top ten clones hold under 0.85% of a sample with a few hundred thousand distinct CDR3 sequences, 20% to 25% of them seen once. Sequenced input: naive CD8+ T cells from blood, with Jurkat cell RNA spiked in. Subset noted: FACS-sorted CD8+CD4-CCR7+CD45RA+ naive T cells. These receptor sequences come from a human donor in good health. Some libraries in this study had Jurkat cell RNA spiked in.

The table lists this clonotype with a count of one. A much larger clone is a single base away; this may be a read error. The rearrangement uses TRBV7-2 and TRBJ2-1; possible D gene TRBD1, 6 bases. This CDR3 has 17 amino acids. Germline V gene data show CDR1 as SGHTA and CDR2 as FQGNSA. V lost 1 base, J lost 0 bases, and 13 bases lay in between. The CDR3 coding sequence is TGTGCCAGCAGCTTAGGGGTAGGGGGTAGCTCCTACAATGAGCAGTTCTTC. It codes for CASSLGVGGSSYNEQFF. The full variable domain, its missing parts supplied by reference TRBV7-2 and TRBJ2-1, is GAGVSQSPSNKVTEKGKDVELRCDPISGHTALYWYRQSLGQGLEFLIYFQGNSAPDKSGLPSDRFSAERTGGSVSTLTIQRTQQEDSAVYLCASSLGVGGSSYNEQFFGPGTRLTVL.

This chain connects TRBV7-3 to TRBJ2-7, with D uncertain. CDR3 length: 13 amino acids. The V end lost 0 bases, the J end lost 5 bases, and 8 bases lay between the germline ends. Germline CDR1 is SGHTA and CDR2 is FQGTGA. CDR3 sequence: CASSLTLGNEQYF. The CDR3 DNA follows: TGTGCCAGCAGCTTAACGTTGGGGAACGAGCAGTACTTC.

This chain links TRBV5-1 with TRBJ2-7, with D possibly being TRBD2 (5 bases). Germline CDR1 and CDR2: SGHRS and YFSETQ. The CDR3 runs to 15 residues. V was clipped by 2 bases and J by 7 bases, with 19 bases between them. The CDR3 DNA sequence: TGCGCCAGCAGCTTCGGGGATAGCTCCTACAATGAGCAGTACTTC. This gives the protein CASSFGDSSYNEQYF.

The chain is built from TRBV4-1 and TRBJ2-1, with D possibly matching TRBD1 (5 bases). Per the germline V gene, CDR1 is MGHRA and CDR2 is YSYEKL. The V end lost 0 bases, the J end lost 2 bases, and 11 bases lay between the germline ends. This CDR3 is 16 amino acids long. This CDR3 is CASSQDLQGPYNEQFF. The CDR3, as DNA: TGCGCCAGCAGCCAAGATCTTCAGGGTCCCTACAATGAGCAGTTCTTC.

Turning to this clonotype: This could be a read error, since a much larger clone is one nucleotide away. The chain joins TRBV4-3 to TRBJ2-4, with D perhaps matching TRBD1 (5 bases). The germline V gene has CDR1 LGHNA and CDR2 YSLEER. V was clipped by 0 bases and J by 4 bases, with 13 bases between them. The CDR3 loop spans 16 amino acids. The CDR3 sequence: CASSQEWQGSKNIQYF. In DNA, the CDR3 is TGCGCCAGCAGCCAAGAATGGCAGGGCTCTAAAAACATTCAGTACTTC.

In this sample, this clonotype turned up a few times. V is TRBV7-9 and J is TRBJ1-6; tentative D call: TRBD1 (5 bases). The CDR3 has 14 amino acids. CDR1 is SEHNR, CDR2 FQNEAQ, per germline (reference sequence). V was shortened by 1 base and J by 6 bases, with 7 bases between the two germline ends. CDR3 in amino acids: CASSLEGANSPLHF. CDR3 bases: TGTGCCAGCAGCTTAGAAGGGGCTAATTCACCCCTCCACTTT. Based on the CDR3 plus reference TRBV7-9 and TRBJ1-6, the full variable domain is DTGVSQNPRHKITKRGQNVTFRCDPISEHNRLYWYRQTLGQGPEFLTYFQNEAQLEKSRLLSDRFSAERPKGSFSTLEIQRTEQGDSAMYLCASSLEGANSPLHFGNGTRLTVT.

In its sample, this clonotype was seen many times. The rearrangement joins TRBV2 to TRBJ2-1, with unresolved D. This CDR3 is 15 amino acids long. From germline, CDR1 is SNHLY and CDR2 FYNNEI. Trimming took off 0 bases at V and 7 bases at J, with 13 bases between the two ends. The CDR3 spells CASSEAPRLPNEQFF. Here the CDR3 DNA reads TGTGCCAGCAGTGAAGCGCCCAGGCTACCGAATGAGCAGTTCTTC.

This clonotype came up many times. The V gene is TRBV7-2, the J gene TRBJ2-1; weak D call: TRBD2 (6 bases). Trimming took 3 bases from V and 4 from J, leaving 10 bases between them. Germline CDR1 reads SGHTA; CDR2 reads FQGNSA. The length of the CDR3 is 14 residues. The CDR3 is CASSFDREYNEQFF. The CDR3 region has the DNA TGTGCCAGCAGCTTTGACCGGGAGTACAATGAGCAGTTCTTC.

This chain links TRBV7-9 with TRBJ1-1, with D maybe TRBD1 (5 bases). The V end lost 1 base, the J end lost 5 bases, and 14 bases lay between the germline ends. The CDR3 consists of 15 residues. Germline CDR1 and CDR2: SEHNR and FQNEAQ (reference sequence). CDR3 residues: CASSLGHGQGTEAFF. CDR3 in DNA: TGTGCCAGCAGCTTAGGTCACGGACAAGGGACTGAAGCTTTCTTT.

This clonotype was seen a few times. The rearrangement links TRBV6-2 or TRBV6-3 to TRBJ2-7; 8 bases line up with TRBD2. V lost 4 bases and J lost 3; bases outside the gene matches: 8. Germline CDR1 is MNHEY and CDR2 is SVGEGT. CDR3 length equals 15 residues. CDR3 DNA: TGTGCCAGCAGTTCCCCGGGACTAGGCGACTACGAGCAGTACTTC. Translated: CASSSPGLGDYEQYF.

Worth noting for this clonotype: Given a much more abundant clone one base away, this may be a read error. J is TRBJ2-5 and V is TRBV14; tentatively, D is TRBD1 (5 bases). This CDR3 spans 15 amino acids. Germline values: CDR1 SGHDN, CDR2 FVKESK. The CDR3 region has the DNA TGTGCCTGCAGCCTGGGTTGGGGCCTCCAAGAGACCCAGTACTTC. Its translation is CACSLGWGLQETQYF. Complete variable domain (other parts from reference TRBV14 and TRBJ2-5): EAGVTQFPSHSVIEKGQTVTLRCDPISGHDNLYWYRRVMGKEIKFLLHFVKESKQDESGMPNNRFLAERTGGTYSTLKVQPAELEDSGVYFCACSLGWGLQETQYFGPGTRLLVL.

With regard to this clonotype: This may be a read error, as it is one base from a much larger clone. This chain links TRBV20-1 with TRBJ2-3, with D uncertain. This CDR3 has 18 amino acids. CDR1 DFQATT and CDR2 SNEGSKA come from the germline V gene (reference sequence). CDR3 in amino acids: CSAPYSAGFLQSTDTQCF. The CDR3 DNA is TGCAGTGCCCCCTACTCTGCTGGATTCTTGCAGAGCACAGATACGCAGTGTTTT.

This clonotype was recorded only once. A much larger clone differs by one base, so this may be a read error. The limits of the CDR3 on the DNA are not certain, so only TCRdb's listed CDR3 is given. The chain couples TRBV4-3 to TRBJ1-1. The CDR3 comprises 16 residues, both ends counted. In germline, CDR1 is LGHNA, CDR2 YSLEER. Here the CDR3 reads CASSQDLVAGGTEASF.

This clonotype was counted many times. The chain joins TRBV5-1 to TRBJ2-3; D remains ambiguous. Germline V gene data show CDR1 as SGHRS and CDR2 as YFSETQ. Deletions cut 1 base from V and 3 bases from J, with 6 bases between. This CDR3 has 13 residues. CDR3 loop: CASSLKGTDTQYF. CDR3 nucleotide sequence: TGCGCCAGCAGCTTGAAGGGAACAGATACGCAGTATTTT.